Listed below are T cell receptor beta chains from one sample, sequenced in a study of OX40 agonist ivuxolimab in advanced cancers. The table came from immunoSEQ multiplex PCR; TCRdb's copy has only in-frame clones and leaves some out. In the table there are tens of thousands of clones, about 89% of which are singletons. The starting material was CD4+ or CD8+ T cells sorted from blood, obtained in a trial of the OX40 agonist ivuxolimab. These receptors originate from an adult with an advanced solid tumor such as melanoma, head and neck, liver or kidney cancer. Each CDR3 is given with its conserved first and last residue. The D gene is left open where the match is weak. Clone size is stated in some rows and not others, as once, few, many or a class when expanded.

j_gene | abundance | d_gene | v_gene | len | CDR3nt | CDR3aa
TRBJ2-7 | - | TRBD1 | TRBV28 | 15 | TGTGCCAGCAGTCCGGGACAGGCGGGCTCCTACGAGCAGTACTTC | CASSPGQAGSYEQYF
TRBJ2-4 | - | TRBD2 | TRBV19 | 17 | TGTGCCAGTAGTGCACGGACTAGCGGGTTAGCCAAAAACATTCAGTACTTC | CASSARTSGLAKNIQYF
TRBJ2-3 | - | TRBD1 | TRBV5-1 | 16 | TGCGCCAGCAGCGTCCCCTGGGACAGGGTCCCAGATACGCAGTATTTT | CASSVPWDRVPDTQYF
TRBJ2-7 | - | TRBD2 | TRBV6-5 | 14 | TGTGCCAGCAGCCGACTAGCCGGGAGCTACGAGCAGTACTTC | CASSRLAGSYEQYF
TRBJ2-2 | - | - | TRBV6-5 | 12 | TGTGCCAGTAGCAGGAGCTCCGGGGAGCTGTTTTTT | CASSRSSGELFF
TRBJ2-7 | - | - | TRBV18 | 15 | TGTGCCAGCTCACCACCGGGGGTAGGGGCCTACGAGCAGTACTTC | CASSPPGVGAYEQYF
TRBJ2-1 | - | - | TRBV28 | 13 | TGTGCCAGCAAGGAGAGCTCCTACAATGAGCAGTTCTTC | CASKESSYNEQFF
TRBJ1-1 | - | TRBD1 | TRBV19 | 18 | TGTGCCAGTACCTCAATGGGGGACAGGGGGATCATGAACACTGAAGCTTTCTTT | CASTSMGDRGIMNTEAFF
TRBJ2-5 | few | - | TRBV5-6 | 15 | TGTGCCAGCAGCTTCAAGTCGATCGGGGTGGAGACCCAGTACTTC | CASSFKSIGVETQYF
TRBJ2-5 | - | TRBD1 | TRBV5-1 | 15 | TGCGCCAGCAGCTTGTCCGGGACAGGGAAAGAGACCCAGTACTTC | CASSLSGTGKETQYF
TRBJ2-3 | - | - | TRBV5-6 | 15 | TGTGCCAGCAGCTCCGGACTAAAAAAGACAGATACGCAGTATTTT | CASSSGLKKTDTQYF
TRBJ1-2 | - | TRBD1 | TRBV5-8 | 16 | TGTGCCAGCAGCGCCGGAAGGACAGGGGGCGGCTATGGCTACACCTTC | CASSAGRTGGGYGYTF
TRBJ2-1 | - | TRBD2 | TRBV10-3 | 16 | TGTGCCATCAGTGAGTCGTTACTAGCGGGACGCCATGAGCAGTTCTTC | CAISESLLAGRHEQFF
TRBJ2-1 | - | - | TRBV5-5 | 14 | TGTGCCACCCAAACAGTTTCCTCCTACAATGAGCAGTTCTTC | CATQTVSSYNEQFF
TRBJ1-1 | - | - | TRBV27 | 15 | TGTGCCAGCAGGGATCGAGGGGGTATTGGCACTGAAGCTTTCTTT | CASRDRGGIGTEAFF
TRBJ2-1 | - | - | TRBV29-1 | 14 | TGCAGCGTTGAAATTGGATTGAAGGGCGGTGAGCAGTTCTTC | CSVEIGLKGGEQFF
TRBJ1-2 | - | - | TRBV6-1 | 13 | TGTGCCAGCAGTGAACGGACGGCCTATGGCTACACCTTC | CASSERTAYGYTF
TRBJ2-2 | - | TRBD1 | TRBV6-1 | 15 | TGTGCCAGCACCCAGATAGGACAGGCCACCGGGGAGCTGTTTTTT | CASTQIGQATGELFF
TRBJ2-2 | once | - | TRBV25-1 | 15 | TGTGCCAGCAGTCCCGGGACACTGAACACCGGGGAGCTGTTTTTT | CASSPGTLNTGELFF
TRBJ1-1 | - | - | TRBV29-1 | 13 | TGCAGCGTTGAACCGGCAGGGAACACTGAAGCTTTCTTT | CSVEPAGNTEAFF
TRBJ2-7 | - | - | TRBV5-4 | 14 | TGTGCCAGCAGCCCGGAGGGGGGTACCTACGAGCAGTACTTC | CASSPEGGTYEQYF
TRBJ2-7 | - | TRBD2 | TRBV5-1 | 16 | TGCGCCAGCAAACTAGCGGGAGGACCTCTAACCTACGAGCAGTACTTC | CASKLAGGPLTYEQYF
TRBJ2-7 | - | TRBD2 | TRBV6-5 | 15 | TGTGCCAGCAGTGTGGGGCTAGCGGCTTCCTACGAGCAGTACTTC | CASSVGLAASYEQYF
TRBJ1-1 | few | TRBD1 | TRBV6-4 | 13 | TGTGCCAGCAAGGACAGGTTGAACACTGAAGCTTTCTTT | CASKDRLNTEAFF
TRBJ2-3 | once | TRBD1 | TRBV6-1 | 14 | TGTGCCAGCAGGGACAGGGGGATGTCAGATACGCAGTATTTT | CASRDRGMSDTQYF
TRBJ2-5 | - | TRBD2 | TRBV29-1 | 12 | TGCAGCACCCGACTAGCGGGAGAGACCCAGTACTTC | CSTRLAGETQYF
TRBJ1-2 | - | - | TRBV27 | 13 | TGTGCCAGCAGTGGGGGCGCGCCTTGGGGCTACACCTTC | CASSGGAPWGYTF
TRBJ2-2 | - | - | TRBV29-1 | 13 | TGCAGCGTTGAGACAGGTTACACCGGGGAGCTGTTTTTT | CSVETGYTGELFF
TRBJ1-2 | once | TRBD1 | TRBV10-3 | 15 | TGCGCCATCAGTGAATTAGAGGGGGCTCGTGGAGGCTACACCTTC | CAISELEGARGGYTF
TRBJ1-6 | - | - | TRBV27 | 14 | TGTGCCAGCAGTCCTCCCCCCCCCGGTTCACCCCTCCACTTT | CASSPPPPGSPLHF
TRBJ1-2 | - | - | TRBV9 | 15 | TGTGCCAGCAGCGTAACCGGGTCCACCGACTATGGCTACACCTTC | CASSVTGSTDYGYTF
TRBJ2-7 | - | - | TRBV7-2 | 12 | TGTGCCAGCAGCTTATTTGGATACGAGCAGTACTTC | CASSLFGYEQYF
TRBJ1-2 | few | - | TRBV7-3 | 13 | TGTGCCAGCAGCAAGGGACTGACCTATGGCTACACCTTC | CASSKGLTYGYTF
TRBJ1-2 | - | - | TRBV5-5 | 13 | TGTGCCAGCAGCTTGGGCAGGGACTATGGCTACACCTTC | CASSLGRDYGYTF
TRBJ1-2 | - | - | TRBV11-2 | 15 | TGTGCCAGCAGCTTATCGGGGCCTGCTAACTATGGCTACACCTTC | CASSLSGPANYGYTF
TRBJ2-5 | - | - | TRBV7-8 | 14 | TGTGCCAGCAGCCGGGGATGGGGGCAAGAGACCCAGTACTTC | CASSRGWGQETQYF
TRBJ2-5 | few | - | TRBV5-1 | 16 | TGCGCCAGCAGCTTGGATCTCCCGGGGGTCCAAGAGACCCAGTACTTC | CASSLDLPGVQETQYF
TRBJ2-2 | - | - | TRBV6-4 | 15 | TGTGCCAGCAGTCCCCGGGCCGCCCAGACCGGGGAGCTGTTTTTT | CASSPRAAQTGELFF
TRBJ1-2 | - | - | TRBV21-1 | 15 | TGTGCCAGCAGCAAGGGACAGGGATATAACTATGGCTACACCTTC | CASSKGQGYNYGYTF
TRBJ1-4 | - | - | TRBV7-9 | 14 | TGTGCCAGCAGCCCCGGACTCCTTAATGAAAAACTGTTTTTT | CASSPGLLNEKLFF
TRBJ2-3 | - | - | TRBV6-1 | 13 | TGTGCCAGCGGCCAACATCGCACAGATACGCAGTATTTT | CASGQHRTDTQYF
TRBJ1-5 | - | - | TRBV27 | 16 | TGTGCCAGCAGTGCCAGACCTGAAGGGGCAAAGCAGCCCCAGCATTTT | CASSARPEGAKQPQHF
TRBJ1-5 | - | - | TRBV11-3 | 17 | TGTGCCAGCAGACGAATGGATCTAGACAGTACGAATCAGCCCCAGCATTTT | CASRRMDLDSTNQPQHF
TRBJ1-1 | - | TRBD1 | TRBV5-8 | 15 | TGTGCCAGCAGCCCTGGGGTGACAGGGGGCACTGAAGCTTTCTTT | CASSPGVTGGTEAFF
TRBJ2-5 | - | - | TRBV29-1 | 14 | TGCAGCGTTGACAGGGGGGGCTTGTCAGAGACCCAGTACTTC | CSVDRGGLSETQYF
TRBJ2-3 | - | - | TRBV19 | 12 | TGTGCCAGTAGGAGGCCTAAGGATACGCAGTATTTT | CASRRPKDTQYF
TRBJ2-3 | - | - | TRBV18 | 13 | TGTGCCAGCTCACCACCAGACAGGGATACGCAGTATTTT | CASSPPDRDTQYF
TRBJ2-1 | - | TRBD2 | TRBV19 | 14 | TGTGCCAGTAGTATAACCGGACTAGCTTATGAGCAGTTCTTC | CASSITGLAYEQFF
TRBJ2-1 | - | TRBD2 | TRBV27 | 16 | TGTGCCAGCAGTTGGACTAGCGGGAGGGCTAGGAATGAGCAGTTCTTC | CASSWTSGRARNEQFF
TRBJ1-2 | - | - | TRBV11-2 | 14 | TGTGCCAGCAGCCCCCAGGGCCTTAACTATGGCTACACCTTC | CASSPQGLNYGYTF
TRBJ1-2 | - | - | TRBV28 | 13 | TGTGCCAGCAGTTTATTAGGGGCGTATGGCTACACCTTC | CASSLLGAYGYTF
TRBJ1-5 | - | - | TRBV27 | 16 | TGTGCCAGCAGTTTGCGAGGCGACTCAACGCATCAGCCCCAGCATTTT | CASSLRGDSTHQPQHF
TRBJ2-7 | - | - | TRBV18 | 13 | TGTGCCAGCTCACCCGACAGTTCCTACGAGCAGTACTTC | CASSPDSSYEQYF